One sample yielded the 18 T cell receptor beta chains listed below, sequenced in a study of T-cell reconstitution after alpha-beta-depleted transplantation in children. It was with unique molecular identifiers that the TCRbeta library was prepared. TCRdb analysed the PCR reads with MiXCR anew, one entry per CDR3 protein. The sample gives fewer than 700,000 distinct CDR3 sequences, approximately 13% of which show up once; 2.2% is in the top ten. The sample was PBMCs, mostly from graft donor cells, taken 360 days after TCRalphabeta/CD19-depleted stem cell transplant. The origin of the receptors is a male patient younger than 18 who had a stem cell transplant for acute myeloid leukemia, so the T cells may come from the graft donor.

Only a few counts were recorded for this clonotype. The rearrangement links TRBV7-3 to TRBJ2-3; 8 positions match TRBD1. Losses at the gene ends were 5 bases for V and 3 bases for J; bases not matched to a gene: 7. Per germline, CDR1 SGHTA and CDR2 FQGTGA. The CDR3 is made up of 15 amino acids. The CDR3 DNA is TGTGCCAGCAGCACGGCCGGGACAGGAACAGATACGCAGTATTTT. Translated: CASSTAGTGTDTQYF.

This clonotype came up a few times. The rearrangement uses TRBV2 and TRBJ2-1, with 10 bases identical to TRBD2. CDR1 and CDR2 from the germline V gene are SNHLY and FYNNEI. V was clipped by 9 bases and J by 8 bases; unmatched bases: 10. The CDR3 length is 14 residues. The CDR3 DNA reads TGTGCCAGTACTAAGCGGGAGGGGTGGGATGAGCAGTTCTTC. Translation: CASTKREGWDEQFF. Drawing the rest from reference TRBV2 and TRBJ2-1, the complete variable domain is EPEVTQTPSHQVTQMGQEVILRCVPISNHLYFYWYRQILGQKVEFLVSFYNNEISEKSEIFDDQFSVERPDGSNFTLKIRSTKLEDSAMYFCASTKREGWDEQFFGPGTRLTVL.

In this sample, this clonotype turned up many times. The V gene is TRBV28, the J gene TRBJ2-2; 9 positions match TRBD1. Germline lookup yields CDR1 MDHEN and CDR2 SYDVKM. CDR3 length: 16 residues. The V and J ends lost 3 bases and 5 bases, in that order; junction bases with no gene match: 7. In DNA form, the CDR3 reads TGTGCCAGCAGTTTCGGGACAGGGATGGGGACCGGGGAGCTGTTTTTT. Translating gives CASSFGTGMGTGELFF.

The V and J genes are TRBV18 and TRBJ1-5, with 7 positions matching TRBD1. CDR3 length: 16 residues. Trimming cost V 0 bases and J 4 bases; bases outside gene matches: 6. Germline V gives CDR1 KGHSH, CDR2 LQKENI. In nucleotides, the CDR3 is TGTGCCAGCTCACCACCGGGGAGACAGGGAAATCAGCCCCAGCATTTT. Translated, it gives CASSPPGRQGNQPQHF.

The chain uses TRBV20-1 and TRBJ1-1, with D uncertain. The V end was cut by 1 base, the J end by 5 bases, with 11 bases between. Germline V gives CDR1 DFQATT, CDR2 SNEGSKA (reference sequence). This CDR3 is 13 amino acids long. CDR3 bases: TGCAGTGCTAGAGGATGGTGGGGAACTGAAGCTTTCTTT. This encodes CSARGWWGTEAFF.

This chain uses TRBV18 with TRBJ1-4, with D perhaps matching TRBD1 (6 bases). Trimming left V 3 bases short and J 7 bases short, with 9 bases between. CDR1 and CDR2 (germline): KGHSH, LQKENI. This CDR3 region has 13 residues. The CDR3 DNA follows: TGTGCCAGCTCACCCGGGACACCTGAAAAACTGTTTTTT. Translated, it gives CASSPGTPEKLFF.

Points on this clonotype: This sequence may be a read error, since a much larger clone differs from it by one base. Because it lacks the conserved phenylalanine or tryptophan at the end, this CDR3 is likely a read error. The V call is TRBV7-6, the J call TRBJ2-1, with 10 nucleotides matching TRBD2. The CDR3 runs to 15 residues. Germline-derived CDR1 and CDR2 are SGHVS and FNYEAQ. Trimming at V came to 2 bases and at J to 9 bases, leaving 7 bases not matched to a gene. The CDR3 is CASSLILAGDIEQFS. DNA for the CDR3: TGTGCCAGCAGCTTAATTCTAGCGGGAGACATTGAGCAGTTCTCC.

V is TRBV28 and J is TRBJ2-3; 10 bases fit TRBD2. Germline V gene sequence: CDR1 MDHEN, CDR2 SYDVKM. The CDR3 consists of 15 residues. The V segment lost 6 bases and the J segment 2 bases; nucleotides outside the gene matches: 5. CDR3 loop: CASSHGLADTDTQYF. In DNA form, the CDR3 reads TGTGCCAGCAGCCACGGACTAGCGGACACAGATACGCAGTATTTT.

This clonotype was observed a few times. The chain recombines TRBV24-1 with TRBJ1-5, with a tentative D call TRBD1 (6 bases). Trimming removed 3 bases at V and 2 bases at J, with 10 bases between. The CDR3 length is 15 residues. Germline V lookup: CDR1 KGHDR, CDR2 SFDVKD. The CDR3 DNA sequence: TGTGCCACCAGTGATGGGACACTACGCAATCAGCCCCAGCATTTT. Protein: CATSDGTLRNQPQHF.

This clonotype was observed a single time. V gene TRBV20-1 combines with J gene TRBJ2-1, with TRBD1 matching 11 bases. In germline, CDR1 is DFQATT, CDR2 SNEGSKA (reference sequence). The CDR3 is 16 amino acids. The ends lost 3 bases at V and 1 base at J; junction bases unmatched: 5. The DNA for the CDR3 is TGCAGTGCTAGGGGGGACAGGGGGGGTTCCTACAATGAGCAGTTCTTC. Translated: CSARGDRGGSYNEQFF.

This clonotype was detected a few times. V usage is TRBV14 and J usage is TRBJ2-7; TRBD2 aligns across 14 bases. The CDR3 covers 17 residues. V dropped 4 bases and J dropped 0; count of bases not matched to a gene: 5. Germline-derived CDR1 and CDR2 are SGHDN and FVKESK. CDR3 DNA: TGTGCCAGCAGCCCCGGGACTAGCGGGAGTTTCTCCTACGAGCAGTACTTC. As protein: CASSPGTSGSFSYEQYF.

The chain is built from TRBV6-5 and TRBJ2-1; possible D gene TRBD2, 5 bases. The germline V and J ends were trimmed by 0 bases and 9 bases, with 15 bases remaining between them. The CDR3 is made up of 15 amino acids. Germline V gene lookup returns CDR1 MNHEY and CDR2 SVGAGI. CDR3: CASSYSMETITEQFF. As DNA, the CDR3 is TGTGCCAGCAGTTACTCGATGGAGACTATCACTGAGCAGTTCTTC.

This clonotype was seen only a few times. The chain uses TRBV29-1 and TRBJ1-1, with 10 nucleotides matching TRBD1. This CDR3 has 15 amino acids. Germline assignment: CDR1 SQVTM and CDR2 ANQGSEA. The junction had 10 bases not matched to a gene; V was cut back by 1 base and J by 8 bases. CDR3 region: CSVEVPTGGPTEAFF. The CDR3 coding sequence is TGCAGCGTTGAAGTCCCGACAGGGGGCCCTACCGAAGCTTTCTTT.

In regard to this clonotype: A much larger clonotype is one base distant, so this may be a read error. This CDR3 is CASGLRRTGGYEQYF. The CDR3 DNA sequence: TGTGCCAGCGGCTTAAGGCGGACAGGGGGCTACGAGCAGTACTTC. The genes are TRBV7-9 and TRBJ2-7; 10 nucleotides match TRBD1. Germline CDR1 SEHNR, CDR2 FQNEAQ (reference sequence). The CDR3 is made up of 15 amino acids.

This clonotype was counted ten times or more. Here the CDR3 DNA reads TGTGCCAGCAGCCAAGATCTGGACAGGCTTTTCTACGAGCAGTACTTC. This gives the protein CASSQDLDRLFYEQYF. The chain uses TRBV4-2 and TRBJ2-7; TRBD1 aligns across 7 bases. This CDR3 contains 16 residues. The V segment lost 0 bases and the J segment 3 bases; nucleotides outside the gene matches: 8. Germline assignment: CDR1 LGHNA and CDR2 YNFKEQ.

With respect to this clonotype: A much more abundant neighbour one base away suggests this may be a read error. The CDR3 DNA sequence: TGTGCCAGCAGACGGAACACAGATACGCAGTATTTT. Protein sequence: CASRRNTDTQYF. The J gene is TRBJ2-3, the V gene TRBV3-1; D is unresolved. V gave up 6 bases and J gave up 2 bases, with 6 bases separating them. The CDR3 has 12 amino acids. Germline V gene sequence: CDR1 LGHDT, CDR2 YNNKEL (reference sequence).

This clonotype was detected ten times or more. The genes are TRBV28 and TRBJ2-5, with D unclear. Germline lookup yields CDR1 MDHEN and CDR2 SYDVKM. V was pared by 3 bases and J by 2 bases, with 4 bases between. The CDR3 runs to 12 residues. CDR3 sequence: CASSFGQETQYF. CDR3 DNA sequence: TGTGCCAGCAGTTTTGGTCAAGAGACCCAGTACTTC.

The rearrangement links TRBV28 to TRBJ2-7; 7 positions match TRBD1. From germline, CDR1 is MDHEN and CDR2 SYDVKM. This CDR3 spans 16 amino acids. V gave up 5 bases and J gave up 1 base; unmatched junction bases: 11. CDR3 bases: TGTGCCAGCAGTCCTACAGGGGCAGGTCGGTCCTACGAGCAGTACTTC. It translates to CASSPTGAGRSYEQYF.